This T cell receptor (beta chain) was observed in a study of blood T cells in healthy people across ages. This clonotype has just a few counts. V dropped 6 bases and J dropped 2 bases, with 13 bases sitting between them. The length of the CDR3 is 13 residues. CDR1 DFQATT and CDR2 SNEGSKA come from the germline V gene (reference sequence). PCR was performed a second time for about 7 to 12 cycles using a sample-barcoded 5' primer and a J-beta primer mix. TCRdb recomputed calls from the 5' RACE reads with MiXCR, one row per CDR3 protein. The sample gives 1.5 million to 2 million distinct CDR3 sequences, 28% of which show up once; 7% to 9% is in the top ten.

The source of this sequence is a woman under 40 in good health. Input material: blood. The chain combines TRBV20-1 with TRBJ2-5; possibly TRBD2 for D (6 bases). CDR3 loop: CSARWGVQETQYF. The CDR3 bases are TGCAGTGCGAGGTGGGGGGTACAAGAGACCCAGTACTTC.